This T cell receptor beta chain emerged from a study of blood T cell repertoires in COVID-19. Profiling relied on immunoSEQ multiplex PCR, and the TCRdb table lists in-frame clones only, not all of them. The table has about 300,000 clones, approximately 84% seen once. A few counts support this clone. V was pared by 4 bases and J by 3 bases, with 8 bases of the junction left unmatched. The CDR3 is 16 residues long. Looked up from germline, CDR1 is SGHTA and CDR2 is FQGNSA. The chain combines TRBV7-2 with TRBJ2-3; 9 bases map to TRBD1. The clonotype originates from a human donor with COVID-19, enrolled during active disease. The donor label of this sample is uncertain. The sequencing sample was made of peripheral blood. The CDR3 sequence is CASSSGQGGVTDTQYF. The CDR3 DNA is TGTGCCAGCAGCTCGGGACAGGGAGGGGTAACAGATACGCAGTATTTT. The full variable domain, with the rest looked up from reference TRBV7-2 and TRBJ2-3, is GAGVSQSPSNKVTEKGKDVELRCDPISGHTALYWYRQSLGQGLEFLIYFQGNSAPDKSGLPSDRFSAERTGGSVSTLTIQRTQQEDSAVYLCASSSGQGGVTDTQYFGPGTRLTVL.